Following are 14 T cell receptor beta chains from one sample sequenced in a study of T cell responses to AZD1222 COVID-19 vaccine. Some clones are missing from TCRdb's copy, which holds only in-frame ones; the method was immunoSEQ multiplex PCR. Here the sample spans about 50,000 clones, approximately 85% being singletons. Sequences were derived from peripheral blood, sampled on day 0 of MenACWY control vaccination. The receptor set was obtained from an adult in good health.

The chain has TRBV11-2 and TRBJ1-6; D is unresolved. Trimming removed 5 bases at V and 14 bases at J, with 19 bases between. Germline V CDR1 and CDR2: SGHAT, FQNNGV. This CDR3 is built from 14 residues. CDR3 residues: CASSPEMGIVSLHF. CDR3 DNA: TGTGCCAGCAGCCCTGAAATGGGGATTGTCTCCCTCCACTTT.

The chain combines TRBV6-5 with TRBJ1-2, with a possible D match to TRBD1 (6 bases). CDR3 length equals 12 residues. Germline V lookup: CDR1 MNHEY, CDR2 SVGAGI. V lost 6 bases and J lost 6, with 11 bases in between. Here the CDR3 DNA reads TGTGCCAGCAGGGGAGGGGGGGATGGCTACACCTTC. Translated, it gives CASRGGGDGYTF.

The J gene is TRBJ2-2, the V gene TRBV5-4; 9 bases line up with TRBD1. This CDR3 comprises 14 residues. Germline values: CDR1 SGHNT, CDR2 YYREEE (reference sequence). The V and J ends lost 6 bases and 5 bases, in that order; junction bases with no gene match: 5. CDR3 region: CASTGTGRTGELFF. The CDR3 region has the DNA TGTGCCAGCACGGGGACAGGGAGGACCGGGGAGCTGTTTTTT.

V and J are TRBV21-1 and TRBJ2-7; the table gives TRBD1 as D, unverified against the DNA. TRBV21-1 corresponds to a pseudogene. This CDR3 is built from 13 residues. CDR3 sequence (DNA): TGTGCCGGGGCGTGGACCCCTACCTACGAGCAGTACTTC. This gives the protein CAGAWTPTYEQYF.

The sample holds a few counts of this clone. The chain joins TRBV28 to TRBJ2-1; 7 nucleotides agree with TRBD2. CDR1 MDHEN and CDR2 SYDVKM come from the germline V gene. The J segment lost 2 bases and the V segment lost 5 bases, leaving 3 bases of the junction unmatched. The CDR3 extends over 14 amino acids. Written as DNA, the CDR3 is TGTGCCAGCAGTAAGGGACTAACCTACAATGAGCAGTTCTTC. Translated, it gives CASSKGLTYNEQFF.

CDR3 DNA: TGTGCCAGCAGCGTACTGAGGAGCGATACGCAGTATTTT. Amino acids: CASSVLRSDTQYF. The V and J genes are TRBV9 and TRBJ2-3; D not certain. The germline gives CDR1 SGDLS, CDR2 YYNGEE. V dropped 1 base and J dropped 6 bases, with 9 bases sitting between them. The CDR3 consists of 13 residues.

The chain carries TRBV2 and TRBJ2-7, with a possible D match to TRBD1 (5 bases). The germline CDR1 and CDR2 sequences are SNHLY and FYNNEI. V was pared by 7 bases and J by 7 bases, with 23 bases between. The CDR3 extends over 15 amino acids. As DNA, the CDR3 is TGTGCCAGCACGGAAGAACAGGTTTCTTCAATAGAGCAGTACTTC. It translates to CASTEEQVSSIEQYF.

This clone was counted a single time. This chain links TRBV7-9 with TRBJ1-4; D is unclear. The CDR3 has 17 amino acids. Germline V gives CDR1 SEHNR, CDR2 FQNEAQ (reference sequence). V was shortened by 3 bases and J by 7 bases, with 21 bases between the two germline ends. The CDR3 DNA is TGTGCCAGCAGCTTGTGGGCTGGCATTTATGACCCTGAAAAACTGTTTTTT. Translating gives CASSLWAGIYDPEKLFF. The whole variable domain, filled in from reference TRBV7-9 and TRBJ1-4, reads DTGVSQNPRHKITKRGQNVTFRCDPISEHNRLYWYRQTLGQGPEFLTYFQNEAQLEKSRLLSDRFSAERPKGSFSTLEIQRTEQGDSAMYLCASSLWAGIYDPEKLFFGSGTQLSVL.

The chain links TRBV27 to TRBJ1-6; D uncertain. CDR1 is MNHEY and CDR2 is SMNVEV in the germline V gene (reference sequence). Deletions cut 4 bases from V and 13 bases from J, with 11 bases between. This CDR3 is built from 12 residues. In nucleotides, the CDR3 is TGTGCCAGCAGTTCAATCAGTAGGCCCCTCCACTTT. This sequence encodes CASSSISRPLHF.

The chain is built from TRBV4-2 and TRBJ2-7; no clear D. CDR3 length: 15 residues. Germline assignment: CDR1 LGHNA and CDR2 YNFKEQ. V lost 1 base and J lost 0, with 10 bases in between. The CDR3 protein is CASSQGMAISYEQYF. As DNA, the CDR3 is TGTGCCAGCAGCCAAGGAATGGCCATCTCCTACGAGCAGTACTTC.

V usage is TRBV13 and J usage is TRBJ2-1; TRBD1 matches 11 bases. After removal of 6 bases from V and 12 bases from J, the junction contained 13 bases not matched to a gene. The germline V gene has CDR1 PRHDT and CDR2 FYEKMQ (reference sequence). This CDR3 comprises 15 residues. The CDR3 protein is CASRSGTGGSEAQFF. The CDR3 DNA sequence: TGTGCCAGCAGATCCGGGACAGGGGGATCGGAGGCGCAGTTCTTC.

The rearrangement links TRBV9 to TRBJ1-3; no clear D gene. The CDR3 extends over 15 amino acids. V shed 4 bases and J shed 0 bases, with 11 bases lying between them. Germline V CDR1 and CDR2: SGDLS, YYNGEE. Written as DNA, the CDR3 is TGTGCCAGCAGCCCTCGGGTCAACTCTGGAAACACCATATATTTT. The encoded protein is CASSPRVNSGNTIYF. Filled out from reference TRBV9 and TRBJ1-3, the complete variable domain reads DSGVTQTPKHLITATGQRVTLRCSPRSGDLSVYWYQQSLDQGLQFLIQYYNGEERAKGNILERFSAQQFPDLHSELNLSSLELGDSALYFCASSPRVNSGNTIYFGEGSWLTVV.

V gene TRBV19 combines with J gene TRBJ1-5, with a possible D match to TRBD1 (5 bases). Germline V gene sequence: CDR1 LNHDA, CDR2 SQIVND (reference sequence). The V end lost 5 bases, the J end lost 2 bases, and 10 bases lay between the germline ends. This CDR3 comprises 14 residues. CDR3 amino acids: CASSETAGNQPQHF. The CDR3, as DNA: TGTGCCAGTAGTGAGACAGCGGGCAATCAGCCCCAGCATTTT.

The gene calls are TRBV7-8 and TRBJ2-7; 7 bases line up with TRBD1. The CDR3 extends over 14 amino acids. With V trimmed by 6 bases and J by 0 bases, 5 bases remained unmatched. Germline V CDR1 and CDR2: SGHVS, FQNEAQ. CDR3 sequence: CASSVRGTSYEQYF. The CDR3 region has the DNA TGTGCCAGCAGTGTCAGGGGGACCTCCTACGAGCAGTACTTC.